These T cell receptor beta chains were read from a single sample in a study of T cell responses to AZD1222 COVID-19 vaccine. Data came from immunoSEQ multiplex PCR; TCRdb stores just in-frame clones and leaves some out. The sample holds 70,000 to 95,000 clones, just over 85% seen once. The source material was peripheral blood, sampled 28 days after the second AZD1222 dose. The receptors come from an adult who received the AZD1222 COVID-19 vaccine. The CDR3 runs from the conserved cysteine through the conserved F or W.

v_call	cdr3_length	j_call	cdr3_aa
TRBV5-4	14	TRBJ1-6	CASSRNRGGSPLHF
TRBV19	16	TRBJ1-3	CASSSQDRLSGNTIYF
TRBV6-6	17	TRBJ2-1	CASSPSYGFGGRNEQFF
TRBV27	12	TRBJ2-7	CASNPSGGEQYF
TRBV15	19	TRBJ2-6	CATSRARGQGDSGANVLTF
TRBV5-1	18	TRBJ1-2	CASSLGLPWGTRNYGYTF
TRBV19	13	TRBJ1-3	CASSSMGGNTIYF
TRBV19	17	TRBJ1-5	CASSIDSRAGVYQPQHF
TRBV10-1	16	TRBJ2-1	CASSPVIISSYNEQFF
TRBV5-4	15	TRBJ2-3	CASSSAGSSTDTQYF
TRBV30	12	TRBJ1-1	CAWNRVNTEAFF